Below, 5 T cell receptor beta chains from the same sample are listed, as sequenced in a study of OX40 agonist ivuxolimab in advanced cancers. The receptor library was made with the immunoSEQ multiplex PCR assay. Not all clones reach the TCRdb copy of this immuneACCESS table, which keeps in-frame sequences only. Checked studies attribute under half of the gap to unresolved V genes and leave the rest unexplained. The sample yields about 71,000 clones; 85% to 95% were counted once. The ten top clones hold around 16% of the sample. The input for sequencing was CD4+ or CD8+ T cells sorted from blood, taken in a trial of the OX40 agonist ivuxolimab. These receptors were taken from an adult with an advanced solid tumor such as melanoma, head and neck, liver or kidney cancer.

V gene TRBV13 combines with J gene TRBJ2-7; D is undetermined. This CDR3 region has 13 residues. The germline V and J ends were trimmed by 5 bases and 7 bases, with 15 bases remaining between them. In germline, CDR1 is PRHDT, CDR2 FYEKMQ (reference sequence). The CDR3 reads CASSTQITGEQYF. The CDR3 DNA follows: TGTGCCAGCAGCACTCAGATCACTGGGGAGCAGTACTTC. The full variable domain, its missing parts supplied by reference TRBV13 and TRBJ2-7, is AAGVIQSPRHLIKEKRETATLKCYPIPRHDTVYWYQQGPGQDPQFLISFYEKMQSDKGSIPDRFSAQQFSDYHSELNMSSLELGDSALYFCASSTQITGEQYFGPGTRLTVT.

The rearrangement uses TRBV2 and TRBJ2-3; tentative D call: TRBD2 (5 bases). This CDR3 has 14 residues. The V gene lost 7 bases and the J gene lost 0 bases, with 11 bases spanning the gap. CDR1 SNHLY and CDR2 FYNNEI come from the germline V gene. The CDR3 sequence is CASIGPGSTDTQYF. The CDR3 region has the DNA TGTGCCAGCATCGGTCCGGGGAGCACAGATACGCAGTATTTT.

The rearrangement links TRBV7-2 to TRBJ2-7; perhaps TRBD1 as D (6 bases). The CDR3 extends over 15 amino acids. V was pared by 1 base and J by 2 bases, with 12 bases between. The V gene's germline CDR1 is SGHTA and CDR2 FQGNSA. CDR3 protein: CASSLDLTGPYEQYF. For the CDR3, the DNA is TGTGCCAGCAGCTTAGATTTGACAGGCCCCTACGAGCAGTACTTC.

The chain couples TRBV7-6 to TRBJ2-7; D unresolved. The germline CDR1 and CDR2 sequences are SGHVS and FNYEAQ. This CDR3 is 14 amino acids long. Trimming stripped 0 bases from V and 0 bases from J, with 6 bases between. The CDR3: CASSLAESSYEQYF. CDR3 DNA sequence: TGTGCCAGCAGCTTAGCGGAGTCCTCCTACGAGCAGTACTTC.

V and J are TRBV6-5 and TRBJ2-1, with 10 bases matching TRBD2. The V and J ends lost 6 bases and 3 bases, in that order; junction bases with no gene match: 5. Germline CDR1 MNHEY, CDR2 SVGAGI. This CDR3 is 15 amino acids long. The CDR3 region is CASSSGTSVYNEQFF. CDR3 DNA sequence: TGTGCCAGCAGCTCCGGGACTAGCGTCTACAATGAGCAGTTCTTC.